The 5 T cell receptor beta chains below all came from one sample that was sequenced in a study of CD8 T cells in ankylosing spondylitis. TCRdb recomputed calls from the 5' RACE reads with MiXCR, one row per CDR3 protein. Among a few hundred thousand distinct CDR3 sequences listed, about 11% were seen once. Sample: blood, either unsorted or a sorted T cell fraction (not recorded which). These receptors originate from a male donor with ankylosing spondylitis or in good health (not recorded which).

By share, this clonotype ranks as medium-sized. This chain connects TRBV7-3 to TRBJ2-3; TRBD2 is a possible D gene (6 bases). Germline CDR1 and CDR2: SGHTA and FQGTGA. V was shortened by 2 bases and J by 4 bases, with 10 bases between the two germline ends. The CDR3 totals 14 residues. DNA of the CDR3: TGTGCCAGCAGCTTAGCTAGCGCGGCAGATACGCAGTATTTT. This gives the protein CASSLASAADTQYF.

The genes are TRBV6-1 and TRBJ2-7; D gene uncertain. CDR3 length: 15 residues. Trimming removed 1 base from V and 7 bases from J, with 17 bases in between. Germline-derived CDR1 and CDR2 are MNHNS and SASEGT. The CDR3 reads CASSEGSTRRREQYF. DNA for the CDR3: TGTGCCAGCAGTGAAGGATCCACCCGAAGGCGGGAGCAGTACTTC.

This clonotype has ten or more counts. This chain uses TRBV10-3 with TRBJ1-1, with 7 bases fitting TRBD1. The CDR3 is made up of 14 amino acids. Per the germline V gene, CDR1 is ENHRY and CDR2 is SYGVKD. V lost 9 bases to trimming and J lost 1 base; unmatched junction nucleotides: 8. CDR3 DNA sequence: TGTGCCATGGGCGAGGGGGCCCCGAACACTGAAGCTTTCTTT. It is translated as CAMGEGAPNTEAFF.

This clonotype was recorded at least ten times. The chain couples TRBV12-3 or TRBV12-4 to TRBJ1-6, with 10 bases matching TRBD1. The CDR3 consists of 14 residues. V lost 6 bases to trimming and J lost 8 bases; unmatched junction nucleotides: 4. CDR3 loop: CASRGGQGHSPLHF. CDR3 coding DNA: TGTGCCAGCAGAGGGGGACAGGGGCATTCACCCCTCCACTTT.

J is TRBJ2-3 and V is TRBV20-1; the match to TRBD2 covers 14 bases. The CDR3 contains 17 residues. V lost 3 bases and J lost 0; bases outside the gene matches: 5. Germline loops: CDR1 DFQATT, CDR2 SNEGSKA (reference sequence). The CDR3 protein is CSARRTSGGLSTDTQYF. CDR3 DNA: TGCAGTGCTAGGAGGACTAGCGGGGGGCTGAGCACAGATACGCAGTATTTT.